The T cell receptor beta chain described here comes from a study of blood T cells in healthy people across ages. PCR was performed a second time for roughly 7 to 12 cycles using a sample-barcoded 5' primer and a J-beta primer mix. TCRdb analysed the 5' RACE reads with MiXCR anew, one entry per CDR3 protein. The table lists 850,000 to 1,100,000 distinct CDR3 sequences, more than 30% of them singletons, with roughly 14% in the top ten. The CDR3 has 15 residues. Germline CDR1 is SGHTA and CDR2 is FQGNSA. Trimming pared 4 bases from V and 1 base from J, leaving 13 bases between. This sequence originates from a man aged 18 to 30 in good health. The V and J genes are TRBV7-2 and TRBJ1-1; D is possibly TRBD1 (6 bases). The sequenced sample consisted of blood. The CDR3 loop is CASSYITGRNTEAFF. In DNA form, the CDR3 reads TGTGCCAGCAGCTATATAACAGGGAGGAACACTGAAGCTTTCTTT.